The TCR beta chain under discussion was sequenced for a study of blood T cells in healthy people across ages. Findings of the study overall: PBMCs left unsorted prevented a conclusive naive versus antigen-experienced comparison.

The CDR3 totals 14 residues. Germline V gene sequence: CDR1 SNHLY, CDR2 FYNNEI. Between the trimmed V and J ends, which lost 2 bases and 0 bases, there was a span of 7 bases. Concerning this clonotype itself: Its specificity is not known.

A second PCR of roughly 7 to 11 cycles used a sample-barcoded 5' primer and a J-beta primer mix. Every cDNA molecule carried a tag from a template-switch adaptor bearing 12 random nucleotides. MiXCR, run by TCRdb on the 5' RACE reads, gives a single entry per CDR3 protein. The sample lists approximately 800,000 distinct CDR3 sequences, roughly 26% occurring once. In addition, the sample was reused for a study of T cells of mothers and their children. That paper states: All extracted RNA went into cDNA synthesis, about 1.6 ug per 15 ul.

The chain carries TRBV2 and TRBJ1-1; the D gene is possibly TRBD1 (6 bases). The TCR sequence derives from a boy aged 5-17 years in good health. The sample taken for sequencing was blood. The CDR3 DNA sequence: TGTGCCAGCAGTGAACAGGGGATGAACACTGAAGCTTTCTTT. Its translation is CASSEQGMNTEAFF.